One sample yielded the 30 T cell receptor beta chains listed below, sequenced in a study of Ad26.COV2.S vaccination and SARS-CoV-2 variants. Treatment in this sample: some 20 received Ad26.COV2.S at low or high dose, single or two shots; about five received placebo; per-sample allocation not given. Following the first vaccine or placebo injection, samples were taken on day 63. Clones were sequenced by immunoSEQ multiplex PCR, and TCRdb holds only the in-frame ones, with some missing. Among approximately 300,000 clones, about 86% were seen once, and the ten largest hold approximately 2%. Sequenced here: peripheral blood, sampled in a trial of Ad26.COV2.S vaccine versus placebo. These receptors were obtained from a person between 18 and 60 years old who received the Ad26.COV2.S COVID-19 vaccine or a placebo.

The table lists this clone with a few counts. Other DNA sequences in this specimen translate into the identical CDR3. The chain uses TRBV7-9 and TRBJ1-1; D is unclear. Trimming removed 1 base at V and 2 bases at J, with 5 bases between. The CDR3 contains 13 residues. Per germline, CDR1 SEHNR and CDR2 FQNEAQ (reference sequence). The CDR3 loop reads CASSLERNTEAFF. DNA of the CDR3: TGTGCCAGCAGCTTAGAGAGAAACACTGAAGCTTTCTTT.

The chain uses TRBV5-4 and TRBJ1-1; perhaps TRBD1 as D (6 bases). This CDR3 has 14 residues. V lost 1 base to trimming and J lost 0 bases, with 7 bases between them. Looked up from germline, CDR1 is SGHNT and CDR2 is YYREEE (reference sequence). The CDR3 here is CASSLRGLNTEAFF. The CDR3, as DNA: TGTGCCAGCAGCTTGCGGGGGCTGAACACTGAAGCTTTCTTT.

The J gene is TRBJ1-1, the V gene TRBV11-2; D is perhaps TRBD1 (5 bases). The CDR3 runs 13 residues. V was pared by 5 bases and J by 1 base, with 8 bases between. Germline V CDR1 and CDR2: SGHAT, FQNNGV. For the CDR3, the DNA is TGTGCCAGCAGCCGAAGGGGGAACACTGAAGCTTTCTTT. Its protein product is CASSRRGNTEAFF.

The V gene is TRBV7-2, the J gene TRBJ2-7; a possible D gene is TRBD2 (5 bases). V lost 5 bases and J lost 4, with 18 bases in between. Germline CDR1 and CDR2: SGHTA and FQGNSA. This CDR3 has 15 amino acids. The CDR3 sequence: CASSPAFTPGYEQYF. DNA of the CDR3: TGTGCCAGCAGCCCCGCGTTCACCCCGGGATACGAGCAGTACTTC.

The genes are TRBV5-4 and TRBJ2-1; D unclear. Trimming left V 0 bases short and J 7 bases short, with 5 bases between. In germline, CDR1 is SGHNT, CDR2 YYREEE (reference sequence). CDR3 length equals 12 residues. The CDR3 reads CASSLDANEQFF. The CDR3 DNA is TGTGCCAGCAGCTTGGACGCGAATGAGCAGTTCTTC.

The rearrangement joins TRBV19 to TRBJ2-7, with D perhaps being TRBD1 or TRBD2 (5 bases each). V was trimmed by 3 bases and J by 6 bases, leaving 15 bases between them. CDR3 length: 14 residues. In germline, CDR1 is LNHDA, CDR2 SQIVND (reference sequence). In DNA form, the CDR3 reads TGTGCCAGTAGTATTGTTGGGGGTCTATCCGAGCAGTACTTC. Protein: CASSIVGGLSEQYF.

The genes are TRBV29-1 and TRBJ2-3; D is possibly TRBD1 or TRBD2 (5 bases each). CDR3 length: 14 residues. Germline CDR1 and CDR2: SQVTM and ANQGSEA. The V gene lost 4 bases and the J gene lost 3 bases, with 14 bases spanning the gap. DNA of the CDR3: TGCAGCGTTGTAACAGGTCCGGGGACAGATACGCAGTATTTT. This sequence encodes CSVVTGPGTDTQYF.

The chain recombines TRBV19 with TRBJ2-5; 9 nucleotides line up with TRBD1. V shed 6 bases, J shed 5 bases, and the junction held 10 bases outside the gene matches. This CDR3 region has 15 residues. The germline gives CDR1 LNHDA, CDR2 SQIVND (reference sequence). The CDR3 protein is CASRSGTGFGETQYF. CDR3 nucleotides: TGTGCCAGTAGATCCGGGACAGGGTTTGGCGAGACCCAGTACTTC.

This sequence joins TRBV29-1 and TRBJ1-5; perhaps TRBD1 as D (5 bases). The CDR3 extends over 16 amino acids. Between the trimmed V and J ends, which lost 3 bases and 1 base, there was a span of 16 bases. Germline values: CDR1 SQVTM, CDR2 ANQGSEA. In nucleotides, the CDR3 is TGCAGCGTTGAGGGGGGGGGAAACTGGAGCAATCAGCCCCAGCATTTT. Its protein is CSVEGGGNWSNQPQHF.

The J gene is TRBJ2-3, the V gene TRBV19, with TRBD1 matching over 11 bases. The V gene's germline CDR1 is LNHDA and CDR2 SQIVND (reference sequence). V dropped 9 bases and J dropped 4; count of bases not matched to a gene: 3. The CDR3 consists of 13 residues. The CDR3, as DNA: TGTGCCAGCCGGGACAGGGGGGCAGATACGCAGTATTTT. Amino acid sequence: CASRDRGADTQYF.

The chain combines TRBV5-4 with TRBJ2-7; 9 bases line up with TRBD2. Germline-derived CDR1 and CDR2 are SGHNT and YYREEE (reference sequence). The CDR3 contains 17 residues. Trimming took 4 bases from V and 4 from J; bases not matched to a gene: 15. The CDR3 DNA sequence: TGTGCCAGCAGCCCCTCGCTGCGGGGGGGGGCGGGGTACGAGCAGTACTTC. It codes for CASSPSLRGGAGYEQYF.

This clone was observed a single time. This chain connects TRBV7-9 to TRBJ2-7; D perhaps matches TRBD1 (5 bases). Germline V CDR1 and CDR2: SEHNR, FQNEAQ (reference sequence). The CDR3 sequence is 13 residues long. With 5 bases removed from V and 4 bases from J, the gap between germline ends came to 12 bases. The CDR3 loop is CASSPPTEYEQYF. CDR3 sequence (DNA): TGTGCCAGCAGCCCCCCGACAGAATACGAGCAGTACTTC.

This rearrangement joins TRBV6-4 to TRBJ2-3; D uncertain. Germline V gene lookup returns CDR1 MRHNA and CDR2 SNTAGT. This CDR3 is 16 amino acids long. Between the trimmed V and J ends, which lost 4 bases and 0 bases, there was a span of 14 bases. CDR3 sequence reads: CASSVASDASTDTQYF. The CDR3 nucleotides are TGTGCCAGCAGTGTTGCGAGCGACGCTAGCACAGATACGCAGTATTTT.

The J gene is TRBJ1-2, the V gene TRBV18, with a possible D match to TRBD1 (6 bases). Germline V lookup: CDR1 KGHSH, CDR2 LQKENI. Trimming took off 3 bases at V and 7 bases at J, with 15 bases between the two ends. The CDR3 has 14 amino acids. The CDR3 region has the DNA TGTGCCAGCTCACCCTGGGGGGGGGCGGCTGGCTACACCTTC. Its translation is CASSPWGGAAGYTF.

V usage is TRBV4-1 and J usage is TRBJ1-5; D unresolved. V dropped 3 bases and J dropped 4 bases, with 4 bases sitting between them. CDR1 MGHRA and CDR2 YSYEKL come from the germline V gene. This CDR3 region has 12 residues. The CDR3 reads CASSHPNQPQHF. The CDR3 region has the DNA TGCGCCAGCAGCCACCCGAATCAGCCCCAGCATTTT.

The CDR3 nucleotides are TGTGCCAGCAGCTTAGGATCGACAGGGGGAGCTGAAGCTTTCTTT. Its protein is CASSLGSTGGAEAFF. The chain carries TRBV7-6 and TRBJ1-1; 9 nucleotides line up with TRBD1. Germline CDR1 is SGHVS and CDR2 is FNYEAQ. V lost 1 base, J lost 6 bases, and 6 bases stayed unmatched. The CDR3 is made up of 15 amino acids. Drawing the rest from reference TRBV7-6 and TRBJ1-1, the complete variable domain is GAGVSQSPRYKVTKRGQDVALRCDPISGHVSLYWYRQALGQGPEFLTYFNYEAQQDKSGLPNDRFSAERPEGSISTLTIQRTEQRDSAMYRCASSLGSTGGAEAFFGQGTRLTVV.

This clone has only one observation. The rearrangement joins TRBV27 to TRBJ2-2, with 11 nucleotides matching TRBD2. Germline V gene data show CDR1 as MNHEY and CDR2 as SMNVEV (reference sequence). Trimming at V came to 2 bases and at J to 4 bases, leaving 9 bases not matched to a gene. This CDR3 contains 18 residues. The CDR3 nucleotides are TGTGCCAGCAGTTTAAGGCTAGCGGGGGGCCGGGGCACCGGGGAGCTGTTTTTT. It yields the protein CASSLRLAGGRGTGELFF.

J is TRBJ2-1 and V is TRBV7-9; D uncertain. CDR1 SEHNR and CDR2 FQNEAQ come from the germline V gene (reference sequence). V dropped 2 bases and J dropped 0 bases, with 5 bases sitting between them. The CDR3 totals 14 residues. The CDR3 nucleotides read TGTGCCAGCAGCTTAACCTACTCCTACAATGAGCAGTTCTTC. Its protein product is CASSLTYSYNEQFF.

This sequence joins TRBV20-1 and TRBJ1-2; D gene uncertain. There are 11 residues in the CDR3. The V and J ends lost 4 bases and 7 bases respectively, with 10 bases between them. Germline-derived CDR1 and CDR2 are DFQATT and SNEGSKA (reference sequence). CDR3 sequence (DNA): TGCAGTGCTACACGATTGGGTGGCTACACCTTC. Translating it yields CSATRLGGYTF.

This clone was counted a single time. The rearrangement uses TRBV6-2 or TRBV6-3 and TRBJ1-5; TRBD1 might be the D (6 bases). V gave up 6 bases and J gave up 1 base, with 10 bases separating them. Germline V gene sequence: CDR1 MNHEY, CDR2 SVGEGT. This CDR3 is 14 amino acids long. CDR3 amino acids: CASSRGASNQPQHF. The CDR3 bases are TGTGCCAGCAGCCGGGGGGCGAGCAATCAGCCCCAGCATTTT.

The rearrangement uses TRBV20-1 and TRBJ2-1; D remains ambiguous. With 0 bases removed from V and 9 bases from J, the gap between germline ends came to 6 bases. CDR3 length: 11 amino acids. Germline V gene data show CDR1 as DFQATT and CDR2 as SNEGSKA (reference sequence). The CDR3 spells CSARDTREQFF. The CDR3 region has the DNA TGCAGTGCTAGAGATACCCGTGAGCAGTTCTTC.

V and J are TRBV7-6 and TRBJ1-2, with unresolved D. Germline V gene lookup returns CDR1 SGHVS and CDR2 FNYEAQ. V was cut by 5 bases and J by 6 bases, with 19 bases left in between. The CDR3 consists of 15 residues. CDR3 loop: CASSPRSGWVDGYTF. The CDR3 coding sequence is TGTGCCAGCAGCCCCCGGTCCGGTTGGGTGGATGGCTACACCTTC. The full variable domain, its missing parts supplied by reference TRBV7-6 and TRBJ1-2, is GAGVSQSPRYKVTKRGQDVALRCDPISGHVSLYWYRQALGQGPEFLTYFNYEAQQDKSGLPNDRFSAERPEGSISTLTIQRTEQRDSAMYRCASSPRSGWVDGYTFGSGTRLTVV.

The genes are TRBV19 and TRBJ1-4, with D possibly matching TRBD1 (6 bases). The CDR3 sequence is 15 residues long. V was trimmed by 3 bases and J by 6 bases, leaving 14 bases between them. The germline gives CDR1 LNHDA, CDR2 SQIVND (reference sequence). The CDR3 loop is CASSIKGGSHEKLFF. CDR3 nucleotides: TGTGCCAGTAGTATCAAGGGGGGATCGCATGAAAAACTGTTTTTT.

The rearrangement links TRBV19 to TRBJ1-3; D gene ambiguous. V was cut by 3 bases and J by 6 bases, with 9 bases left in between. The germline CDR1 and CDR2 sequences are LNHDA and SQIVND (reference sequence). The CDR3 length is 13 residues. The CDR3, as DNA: TGTGCCAGTAGTATCGGAAACCTAAACACCATATATTTT. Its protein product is CASSIGNLNTIYF.

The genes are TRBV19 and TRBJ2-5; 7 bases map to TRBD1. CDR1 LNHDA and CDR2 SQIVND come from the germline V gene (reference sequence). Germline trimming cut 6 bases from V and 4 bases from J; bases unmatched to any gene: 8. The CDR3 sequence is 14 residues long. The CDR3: CASSLQDRVETQYF. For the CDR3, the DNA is TGTGCCAGTAGCCTCCAAGACAGGGTAGAGACCCAGTACTTC.

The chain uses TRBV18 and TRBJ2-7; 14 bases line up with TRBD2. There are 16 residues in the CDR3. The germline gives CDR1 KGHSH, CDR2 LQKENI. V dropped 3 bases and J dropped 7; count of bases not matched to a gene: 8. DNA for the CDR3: TGTGCCAGCTCACCCCGGACTAGCGGGGGGCAAGGGGAGCAGTACTTC. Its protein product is CASSPRTSGGQGEQYF.

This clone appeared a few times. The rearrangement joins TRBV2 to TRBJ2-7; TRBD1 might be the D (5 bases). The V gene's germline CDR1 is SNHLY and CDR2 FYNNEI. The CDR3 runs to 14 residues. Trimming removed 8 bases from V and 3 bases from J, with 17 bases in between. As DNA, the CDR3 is TGTGCCAGCGGCTTGGAGCAGGGCGACTACGAGCAGTACTTC. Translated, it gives CASGLEQGDYEQYF.

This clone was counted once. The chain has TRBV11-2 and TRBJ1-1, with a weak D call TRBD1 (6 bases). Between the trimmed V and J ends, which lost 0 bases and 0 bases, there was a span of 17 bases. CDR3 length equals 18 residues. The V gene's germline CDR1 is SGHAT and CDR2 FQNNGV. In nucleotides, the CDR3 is TGTGCCAGCAGCTTAGAGGCAGGCCGGGGGGGGCTGAACACTGAAGCTTTCTTT. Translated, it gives CASSLEAGRGGLNTEAFF.

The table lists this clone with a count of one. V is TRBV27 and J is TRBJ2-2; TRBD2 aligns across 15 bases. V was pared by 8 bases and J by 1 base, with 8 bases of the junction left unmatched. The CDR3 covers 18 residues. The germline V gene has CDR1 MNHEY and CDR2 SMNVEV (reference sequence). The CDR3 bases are TGTGCCAGCGGGCCGGGACTAGCGGGGGGTCGGAACACCGGGGAGCTGTTTTTT. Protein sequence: CASGPGLAGGRNTGELFF.

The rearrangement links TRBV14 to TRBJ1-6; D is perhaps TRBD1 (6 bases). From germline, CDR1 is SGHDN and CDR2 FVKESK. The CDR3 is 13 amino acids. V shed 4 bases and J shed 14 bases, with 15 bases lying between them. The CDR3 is CASSPSTGPTLHF. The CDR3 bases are TGTGCCAGCAGCCCGTCGACAGGACCAACCCTCCACTTT.